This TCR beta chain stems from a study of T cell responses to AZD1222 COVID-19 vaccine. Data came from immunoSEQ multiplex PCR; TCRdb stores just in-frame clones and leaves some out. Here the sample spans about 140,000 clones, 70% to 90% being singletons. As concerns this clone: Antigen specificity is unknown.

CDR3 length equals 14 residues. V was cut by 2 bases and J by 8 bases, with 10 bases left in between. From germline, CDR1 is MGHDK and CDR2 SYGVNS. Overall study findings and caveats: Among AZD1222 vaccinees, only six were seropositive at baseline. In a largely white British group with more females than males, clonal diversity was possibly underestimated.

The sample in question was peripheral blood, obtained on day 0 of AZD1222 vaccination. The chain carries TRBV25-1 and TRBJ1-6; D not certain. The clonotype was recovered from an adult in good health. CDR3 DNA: TGTGCCAGCAGTGAAGGTGTGGGGTATTCACCCCTCCACTTT. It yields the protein CASSEGVGYSPLHF. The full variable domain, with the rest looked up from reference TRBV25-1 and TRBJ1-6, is EADIYQTPRYLVIGTGKKITLECSQTMGHDKMYWYQQDPGMELHLIHYSYGVNSTEKGDLSSESTVSRIRTEHFPLTLESARPSHTSQYLCASSEGVGYSPLHFGNGTRLTVT.